This paragraph reports one T cell receptor beta chain. Its antigen is still unknown. This record comes from a study of T-cell memory formation after mild COVID-19. Study-wide points: Some clones that responded were present in memory (sampled pre-infection), which suggests cross-reactive memory joined. Contracting CD4+ clones sat mainly in CM and EM; CD8+ in EMRA.

TCRdb used MiXCR to reprocess the 5' RACE reads, holding one entry per CDR3 protein. The sample includes hundreds of thousands of distinct CDR3 sequences, 16% seen only once; the top ten take approximately 20%. Sequencing was carried out using PBMCs or a T cell subset sorted from them (not recorded which). This receptor was obtained from a young man who had mild COVID-19 (a few samples of this study predate the infection). Cell type and time point are not known.

The DNA for the CDR3 is TGTGCCAGCAGCTATTCCGGGCCGACCTACCAGACCCAGTACTTC. It specifies CASSYSGPTYQTQYF. The chain recombines TRBV5-5 with TRBJ2-5; D not certain. Germline CDR1 and CDR2: SGHKS and YYEKEE (reference sequence). Trimming removed 3 bases at V and 6 bases at J, with 18 bases between. The CDR3 loop spans 15 amino acids. The variable domain in full, completed from reference TRBV5-5 and TRBJ2-5, reads DAGVTQSPTHLIKTRGQQVTLRCSPISGHKSVSWYQQVLGQGPQFIFQYYEKEERGRGNFPDRFSARQFPNYSSELNVNALLLGDSALYLCASSYSGPTYQTQYFGPGTRLLVL.